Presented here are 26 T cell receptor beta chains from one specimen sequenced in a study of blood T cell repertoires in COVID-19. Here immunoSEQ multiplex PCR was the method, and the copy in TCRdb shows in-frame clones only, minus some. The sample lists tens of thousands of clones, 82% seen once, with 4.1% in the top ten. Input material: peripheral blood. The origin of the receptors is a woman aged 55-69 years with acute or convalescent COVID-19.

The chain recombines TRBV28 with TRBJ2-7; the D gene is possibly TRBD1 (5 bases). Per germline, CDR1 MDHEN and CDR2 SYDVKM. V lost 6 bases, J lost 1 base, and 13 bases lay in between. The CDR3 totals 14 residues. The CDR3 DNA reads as TGTGCCAGCAGCCCACATCAGGGTTCCTACGAGCAGTACTTC. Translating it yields CASSPHQGSYEQYF.

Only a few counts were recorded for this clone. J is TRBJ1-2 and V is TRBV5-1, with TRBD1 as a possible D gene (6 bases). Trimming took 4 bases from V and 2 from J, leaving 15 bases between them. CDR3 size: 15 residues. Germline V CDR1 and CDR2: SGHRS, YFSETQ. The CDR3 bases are TGCGCCAGCAGCAACCCACAGGGAGGGAACTATGGCTACACCTTC. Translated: CASSNPQGGNYGYTF.

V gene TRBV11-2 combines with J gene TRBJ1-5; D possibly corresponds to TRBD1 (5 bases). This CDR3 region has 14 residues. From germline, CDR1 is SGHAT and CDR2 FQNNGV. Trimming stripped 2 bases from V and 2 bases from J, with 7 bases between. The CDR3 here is CASSLQGGNQPQHF. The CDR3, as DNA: TGTGCCAGCAGCTTACAGGGTGGCAATCAGCCCCAGCATTTT.

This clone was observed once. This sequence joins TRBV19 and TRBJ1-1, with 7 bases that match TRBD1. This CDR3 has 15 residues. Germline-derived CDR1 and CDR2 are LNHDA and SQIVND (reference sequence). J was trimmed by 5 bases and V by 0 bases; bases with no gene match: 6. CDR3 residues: CASSIEGRGKTEAFF. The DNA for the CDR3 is TGTGCCAGTAGTATAGAGGGCAGGGGGAAGACTGAAGCTTTCTTT.

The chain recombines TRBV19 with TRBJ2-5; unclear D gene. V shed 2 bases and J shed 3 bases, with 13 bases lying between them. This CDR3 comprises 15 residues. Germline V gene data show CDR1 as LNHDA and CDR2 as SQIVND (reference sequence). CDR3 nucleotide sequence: TGTGCCAGTAGTATATTAGTTCTGGCGGAAGAGACCCAGTACTTC. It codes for CASSILVLAEETQYF.

The CDR3 DNA reads as TGTGCCATCCCGGGACAGGGAGGGGAGGTCACTGAAGCTTTCTTT. It is translated as CAIPGQGGEVTEAFF. The rearrangement joins TRBV27 to TRBJ1-1; 9 bases map to TRBD1. The CDR3 runs 15 residues. Germline loops: CDR1 MNHEY, CDR2 SMNVEV (reference sequence). Trimming took 10 bases from V and 4 from J; bases not matched to a gene: 13.

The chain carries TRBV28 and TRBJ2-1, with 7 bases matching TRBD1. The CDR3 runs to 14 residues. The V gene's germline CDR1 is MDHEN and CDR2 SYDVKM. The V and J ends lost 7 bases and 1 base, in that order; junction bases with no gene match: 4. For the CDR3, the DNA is TGTGCCAGCATTAGGGGGCCTTCCTACAATGAGCAGTTCTTC. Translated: CASIRGPSYNEQFF.

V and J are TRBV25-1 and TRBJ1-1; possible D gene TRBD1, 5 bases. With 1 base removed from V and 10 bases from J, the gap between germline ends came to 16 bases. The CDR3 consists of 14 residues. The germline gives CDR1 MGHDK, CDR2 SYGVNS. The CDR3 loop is CASSEFVGAPPAFF. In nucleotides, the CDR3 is TGTGCCAGCAGTGAATTTGTTGGGGCCCCCCCAGCTTTCTTT.

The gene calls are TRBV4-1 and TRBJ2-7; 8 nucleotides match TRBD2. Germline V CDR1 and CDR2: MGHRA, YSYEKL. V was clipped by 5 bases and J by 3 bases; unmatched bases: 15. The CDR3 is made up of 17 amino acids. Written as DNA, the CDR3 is TGCGCCAGCAGCTACAAGGTTAGCGGGAAGCCTAACTACGAGCAGTACTTC. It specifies CASSYKVSGKPNYEQYF.

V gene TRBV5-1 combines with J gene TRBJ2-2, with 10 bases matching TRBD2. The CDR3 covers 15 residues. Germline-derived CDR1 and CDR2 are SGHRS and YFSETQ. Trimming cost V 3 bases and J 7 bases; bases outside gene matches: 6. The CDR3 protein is CASSSLASGSGELFF. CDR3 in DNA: TGCGCCAGCAGCTCCTTGGCTAGCGGGAGCGGGGAGCTGTTTTTT.

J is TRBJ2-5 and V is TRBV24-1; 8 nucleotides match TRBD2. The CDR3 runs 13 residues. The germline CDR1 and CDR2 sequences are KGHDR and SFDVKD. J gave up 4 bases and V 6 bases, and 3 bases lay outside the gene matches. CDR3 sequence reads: CATSRAGVETQYF. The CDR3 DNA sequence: TGTGCCACCAGTCGAGCGGGAGTAGAGACCCAGTACTTC.

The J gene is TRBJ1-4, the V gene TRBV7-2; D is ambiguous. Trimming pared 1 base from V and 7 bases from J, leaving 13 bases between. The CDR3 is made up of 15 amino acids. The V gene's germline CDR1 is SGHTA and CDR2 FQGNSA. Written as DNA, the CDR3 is TGTGCCAGCAGCTTAGAGGTCGGTTCGGGTGAAAAACTGTTTTTT. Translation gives CASSLEVGSGEKLFF.

The CDR3 protein is CASSHDSYISYNSPLHF. In DNA, the CDR3 is TGTGCCAGCAGCCACGACAGTTATATCTCCTATAATTCACCCCTCCACTTT. J is TRBJ1-6 and V is TRBV2; the D gene is possibly TRBD1 (5 bases). The CDR3 is made up of 17 amino acids. The V gene lost 6 bases and the J gene lost 0 bases, with 15 bases spanning the gap. Germline CDR1 and CDR2: SNHLY and FYNNEI.

CDR3 DNA: TGTGCCAGTAGTATATCCGGACAGACCGGGGAGCTGTTTTTT. Its protein is CASSISGQTGELFF. This chain links TRBV19 with TRBJ2-2; D perhaps matches TRBD1 (6 bases). Trimming took 2 bases from V and 5 from J, leaving 9 bases between them. Germline values: CDR1 LNHDA, CDR2 SQIVND (reference sequence). The CDR3 extends over 14 amino acids.

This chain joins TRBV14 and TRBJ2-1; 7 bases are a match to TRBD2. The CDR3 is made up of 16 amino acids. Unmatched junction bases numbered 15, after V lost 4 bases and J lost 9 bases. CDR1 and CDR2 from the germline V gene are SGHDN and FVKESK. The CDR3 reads CASSLLEGGPLTEQFF. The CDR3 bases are TGTGCCAGCAGCCTCCTGGAGGGAGGGCCTCTCACTGAGCAGTTCTTC.

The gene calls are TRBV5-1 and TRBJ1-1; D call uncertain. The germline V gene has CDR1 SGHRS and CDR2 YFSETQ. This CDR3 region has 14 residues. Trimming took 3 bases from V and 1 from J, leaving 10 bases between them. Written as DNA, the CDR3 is TGCGCCAGCAGCTATCAGGCCTCGAACACTGAAGCTTTCTTT. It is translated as CASSYQASNTEAFF.

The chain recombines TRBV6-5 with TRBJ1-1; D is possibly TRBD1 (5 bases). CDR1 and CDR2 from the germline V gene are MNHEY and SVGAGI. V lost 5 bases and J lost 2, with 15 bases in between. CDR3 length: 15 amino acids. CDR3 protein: CASSRQPPKNTEAFF. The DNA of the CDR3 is TGTGCCAGCAGTCGACAGCCGCCCAAAAACACTGAAGCTTTCTTT.

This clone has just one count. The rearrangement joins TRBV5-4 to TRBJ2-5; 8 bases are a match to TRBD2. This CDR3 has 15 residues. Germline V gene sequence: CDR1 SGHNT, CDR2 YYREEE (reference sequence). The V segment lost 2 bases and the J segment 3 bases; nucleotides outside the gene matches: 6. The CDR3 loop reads CASSLTSGVEETQYF. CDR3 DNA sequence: TGTGCCAGCAGCTTAACTAGCGGTGTAGAAGAGACCCAGTACTTC.

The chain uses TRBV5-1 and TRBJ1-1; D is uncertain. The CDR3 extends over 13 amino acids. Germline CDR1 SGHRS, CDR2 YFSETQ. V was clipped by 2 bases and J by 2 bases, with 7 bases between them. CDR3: CASSFQENTEAFF. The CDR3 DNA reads TGCGCCAGCAGCTTTCAGGAAAACACTGAAGCTTTCTTT.

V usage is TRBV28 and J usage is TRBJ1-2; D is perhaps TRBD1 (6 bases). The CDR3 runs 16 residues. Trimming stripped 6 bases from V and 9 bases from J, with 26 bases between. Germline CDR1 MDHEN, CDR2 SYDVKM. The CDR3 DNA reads TGTGCCAGCAGCAGAGTGCGCGGGGGCGTTGATCAGAGCTACACCTTC. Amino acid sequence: CASSRVRGGVDQSYTF.

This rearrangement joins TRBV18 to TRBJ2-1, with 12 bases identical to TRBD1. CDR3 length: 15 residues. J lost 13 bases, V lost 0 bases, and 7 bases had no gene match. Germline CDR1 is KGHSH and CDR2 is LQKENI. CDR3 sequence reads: CASSPPGQGAQIQFF. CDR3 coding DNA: TGTGCCAGCTCACCACCGGGACAGGGGGCGCAGATCCAGTTCTTC.

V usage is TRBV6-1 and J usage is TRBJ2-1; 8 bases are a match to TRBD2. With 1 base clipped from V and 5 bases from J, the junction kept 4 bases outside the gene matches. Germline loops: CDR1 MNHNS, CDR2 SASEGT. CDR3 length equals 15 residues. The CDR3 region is CASSEERGMNNEQFF. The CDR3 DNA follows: TGTGCCAGCAGTGAAGAGCGGGGGATGAACAATGAGCAGTTCTTC.

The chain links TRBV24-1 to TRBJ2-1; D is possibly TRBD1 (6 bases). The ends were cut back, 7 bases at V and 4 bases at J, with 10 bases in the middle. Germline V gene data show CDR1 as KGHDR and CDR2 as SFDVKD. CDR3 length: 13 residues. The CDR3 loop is CATSRTAYNEQFF. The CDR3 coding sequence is TGTGCCACCAGCCGGACAGCTTACAATGAGCAGTTCTTC.

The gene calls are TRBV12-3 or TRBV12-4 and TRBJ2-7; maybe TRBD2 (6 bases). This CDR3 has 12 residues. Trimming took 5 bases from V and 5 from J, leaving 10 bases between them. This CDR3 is CASSPGAHEQYF. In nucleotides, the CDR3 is TGTGCCAGCAGTCCGGGAGCCCACGAGCAGTACTTC.

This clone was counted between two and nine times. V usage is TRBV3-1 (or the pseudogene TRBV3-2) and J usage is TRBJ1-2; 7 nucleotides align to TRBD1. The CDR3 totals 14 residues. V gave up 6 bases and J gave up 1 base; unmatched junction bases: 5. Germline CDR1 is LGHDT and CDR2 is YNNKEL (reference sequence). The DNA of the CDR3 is TGTGCCAGCAGACCCGGGACAGATAACTATGGCTACACCTTC. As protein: CASRPGTDNYGYTF.

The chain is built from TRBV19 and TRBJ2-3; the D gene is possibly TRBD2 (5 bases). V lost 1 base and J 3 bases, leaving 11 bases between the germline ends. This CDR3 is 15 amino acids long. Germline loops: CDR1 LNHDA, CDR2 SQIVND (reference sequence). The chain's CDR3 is CASSIAPTGTDTQYF. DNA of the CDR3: TGTGCCAGTAGTATAGCCCCCACGGGAACAGATACGCAGTATTTT.